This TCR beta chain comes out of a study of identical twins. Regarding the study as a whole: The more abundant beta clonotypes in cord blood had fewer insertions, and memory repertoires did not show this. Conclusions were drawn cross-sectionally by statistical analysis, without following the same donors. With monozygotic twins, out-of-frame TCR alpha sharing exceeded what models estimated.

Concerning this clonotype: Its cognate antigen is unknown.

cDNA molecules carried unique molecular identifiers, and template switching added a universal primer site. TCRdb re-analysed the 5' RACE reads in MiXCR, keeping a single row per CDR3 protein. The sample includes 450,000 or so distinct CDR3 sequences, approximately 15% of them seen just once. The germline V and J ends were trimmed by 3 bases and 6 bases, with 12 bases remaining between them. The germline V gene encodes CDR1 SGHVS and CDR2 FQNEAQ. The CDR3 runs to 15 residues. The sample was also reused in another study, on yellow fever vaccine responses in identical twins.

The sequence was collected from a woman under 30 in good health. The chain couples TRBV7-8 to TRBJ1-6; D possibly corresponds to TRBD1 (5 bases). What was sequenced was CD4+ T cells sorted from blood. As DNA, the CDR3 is TGTGCCAGCAGCTTGGGTTCGACAGCTAATTCACCCCTCCACTTT. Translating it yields CASSLGSTANSPLHF.